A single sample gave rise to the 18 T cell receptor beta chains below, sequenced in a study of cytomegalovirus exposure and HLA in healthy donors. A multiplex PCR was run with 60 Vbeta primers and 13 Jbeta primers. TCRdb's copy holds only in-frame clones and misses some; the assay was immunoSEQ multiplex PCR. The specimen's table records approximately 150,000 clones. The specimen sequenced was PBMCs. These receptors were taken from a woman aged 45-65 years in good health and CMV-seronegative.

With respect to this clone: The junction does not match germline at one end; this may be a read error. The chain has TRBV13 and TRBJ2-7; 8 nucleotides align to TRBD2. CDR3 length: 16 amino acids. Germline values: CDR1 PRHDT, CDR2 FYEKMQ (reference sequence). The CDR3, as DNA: TGTGCCAGCAGCTCCCAAATAGGACTAGCCTCCCACGAGCAGTACTTC. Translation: CASSSQIGLASHEQYF.

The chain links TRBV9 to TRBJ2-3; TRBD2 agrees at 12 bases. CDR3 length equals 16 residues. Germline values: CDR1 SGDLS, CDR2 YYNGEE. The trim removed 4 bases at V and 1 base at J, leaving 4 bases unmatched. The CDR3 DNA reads TGTGCCAGCAGCACTAGCGGGGGGTCTGGCACAGATACGCAGTATTTT. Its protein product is CASSTSGGSGTDTQYF.

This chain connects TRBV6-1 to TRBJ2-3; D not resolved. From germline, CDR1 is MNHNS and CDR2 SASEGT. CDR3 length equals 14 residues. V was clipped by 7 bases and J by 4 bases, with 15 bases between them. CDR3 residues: CASKETPTADTQYF. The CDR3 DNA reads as TGTGCCAGCAAGGAGACCCCCACGGCAGATACGCAGTATTTT.

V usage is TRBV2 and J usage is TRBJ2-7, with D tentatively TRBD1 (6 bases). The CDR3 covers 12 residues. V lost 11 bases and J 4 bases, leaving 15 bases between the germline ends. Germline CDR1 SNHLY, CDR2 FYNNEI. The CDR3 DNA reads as TGTGCCCAGGGGAACAGGGAATACGAGCAGTACTTC. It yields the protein CAQGNREYEQYF.

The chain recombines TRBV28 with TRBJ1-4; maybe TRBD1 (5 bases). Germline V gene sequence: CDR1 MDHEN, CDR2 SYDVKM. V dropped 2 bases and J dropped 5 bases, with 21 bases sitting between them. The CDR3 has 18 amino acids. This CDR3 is CASSLRGRRMGINEKLFF. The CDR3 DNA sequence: TGTGCCAGCAGTTTAAGGGGTCGAAGGATGGGTATCAATGAAAAACTGTTTTTT.

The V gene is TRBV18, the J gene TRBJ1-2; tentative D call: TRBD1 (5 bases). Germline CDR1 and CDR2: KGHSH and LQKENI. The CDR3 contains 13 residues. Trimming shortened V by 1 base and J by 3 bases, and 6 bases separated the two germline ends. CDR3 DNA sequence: TGTGCCAGCTCACCACTAGGGGACTATGGCTACACCTTC. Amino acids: CASSPLGDYGYTF.

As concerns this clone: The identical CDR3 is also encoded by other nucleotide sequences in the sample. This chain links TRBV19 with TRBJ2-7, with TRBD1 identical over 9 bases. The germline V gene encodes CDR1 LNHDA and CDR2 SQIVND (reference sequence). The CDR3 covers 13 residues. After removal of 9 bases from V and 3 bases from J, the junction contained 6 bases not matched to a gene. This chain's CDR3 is CASSRDRDYEQYF. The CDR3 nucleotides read TGTGCCAGCAGCCGGGACAGGGACTACGAGCAGTACTTC.

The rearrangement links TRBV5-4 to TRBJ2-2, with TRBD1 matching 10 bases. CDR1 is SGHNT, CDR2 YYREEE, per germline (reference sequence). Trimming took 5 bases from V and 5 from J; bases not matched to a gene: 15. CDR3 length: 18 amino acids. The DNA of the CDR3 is TGTGCCAGCAGATCGGACAGGGGGAGCGGGCCGGGGACCGGGGAGCTGTTTTTT. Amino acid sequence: CASRSDRGSGPGTGELFF.

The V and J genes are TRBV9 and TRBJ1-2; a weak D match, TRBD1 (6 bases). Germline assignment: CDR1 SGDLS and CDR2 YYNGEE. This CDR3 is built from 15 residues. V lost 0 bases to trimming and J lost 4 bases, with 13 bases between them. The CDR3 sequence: CASSVEGHPTYGYTF. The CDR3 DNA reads TGTGCCAGCAGCGTAGAGGGACACCCGACCTATGGCTACACCTTC.

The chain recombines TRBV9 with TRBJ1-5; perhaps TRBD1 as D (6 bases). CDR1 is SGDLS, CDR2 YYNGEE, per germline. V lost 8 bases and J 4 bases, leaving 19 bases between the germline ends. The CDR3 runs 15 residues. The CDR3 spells CASSTDSDFNQPQHF. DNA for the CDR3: TGTGCCAGTTCAACGGACAGCGACTTTAATCAGCCCCAGCATTTT.

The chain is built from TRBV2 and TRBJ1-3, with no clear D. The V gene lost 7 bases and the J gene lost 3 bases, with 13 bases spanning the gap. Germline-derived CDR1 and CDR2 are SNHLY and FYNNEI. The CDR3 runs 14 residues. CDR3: CASTSSVLGNTIYF. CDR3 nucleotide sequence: TGTGCCAGCACCTCTTCCGTACTTGGAAACACCATATATTTT.

The CDR3 protein is CASSQLRQRNQPQHF. CDR3 DNA sequence: TGCGCCAGCAGCCAACTCCGACAGCGCAATCAGCCCCAGCATTTT. The rearrangement joins TRBV4-1 to TRBJ1-5; possibly TRBD1 for D (5 bases). Trimming shortened V by 2 bases and J by 2 bases, and 10 bases separated the two germline ends. This CDR3 region has 15 residues. Germline CDR1 MGHRA, CDR2 YSYEKL.

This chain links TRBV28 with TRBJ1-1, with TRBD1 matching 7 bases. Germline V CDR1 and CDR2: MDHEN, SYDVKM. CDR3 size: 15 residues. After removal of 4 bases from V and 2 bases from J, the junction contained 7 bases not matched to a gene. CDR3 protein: CASSSGGQPNTEAFF. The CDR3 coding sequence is TGTGCCAGCAGTTCCGGGGGACAGCCAAACACTGAAGCTTTCTTT.

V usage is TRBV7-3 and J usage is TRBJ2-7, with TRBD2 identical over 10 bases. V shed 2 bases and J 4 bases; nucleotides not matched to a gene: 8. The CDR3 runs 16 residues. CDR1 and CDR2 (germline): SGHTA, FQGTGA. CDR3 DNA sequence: TGTGCCAGCAGCTTAGCTTTAGCGGGAGGCACTTACGAGCAGTACTTC. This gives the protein CASSLALAGGTYEQYF.

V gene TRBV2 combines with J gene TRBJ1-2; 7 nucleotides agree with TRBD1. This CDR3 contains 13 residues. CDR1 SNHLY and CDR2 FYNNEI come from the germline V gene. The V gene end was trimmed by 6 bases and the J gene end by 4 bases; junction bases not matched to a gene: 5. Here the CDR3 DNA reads TGTGCCAGCAGCGGACAGGACATCTATGGCTACACCTTC. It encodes CASSGQDIYGYTF.

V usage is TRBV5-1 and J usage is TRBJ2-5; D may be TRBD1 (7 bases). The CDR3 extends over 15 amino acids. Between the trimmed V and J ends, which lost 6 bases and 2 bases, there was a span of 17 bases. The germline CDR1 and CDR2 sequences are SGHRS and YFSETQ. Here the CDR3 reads CASNPGGTVQETQYF. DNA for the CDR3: TGCGCCAGCAATCCTGGAGGGACAGTTCAAGAGACCCAGTACTTC.

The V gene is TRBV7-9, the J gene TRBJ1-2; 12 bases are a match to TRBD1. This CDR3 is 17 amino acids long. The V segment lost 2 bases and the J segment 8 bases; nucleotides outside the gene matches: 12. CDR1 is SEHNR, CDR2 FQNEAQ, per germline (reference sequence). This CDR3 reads CASSLTLGQGAGWGYTF. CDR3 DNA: TGTGCCAGCAGCTTAACCCTGGGACAGGGGGCTGGTTGGGGCTACACCTTC. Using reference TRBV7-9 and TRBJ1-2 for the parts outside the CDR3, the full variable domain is DTGVSQNPRHKITKRGQNVTFRCDPISEHNRLYWYRQTLGQGPEFLTYFQNEAQLEKSRLLSDRFSAERPKGSFSTLEIQRTEQGDSAMYLCASSLTLGQGAGWGYTFGSGTRLTVV.

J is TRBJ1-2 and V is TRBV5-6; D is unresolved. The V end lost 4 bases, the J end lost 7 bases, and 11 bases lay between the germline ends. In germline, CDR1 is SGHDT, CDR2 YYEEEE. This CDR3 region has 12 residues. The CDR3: CASSAREVGYTF. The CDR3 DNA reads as TGTGCCAGCAGCGCCCGCGAGGTTGGCTACACCTTC.